The present T cell receptor (beta chain) was sequenced within a study of metastatic and nonmetastatic thyroid tumors. No patient received treatment before thyroid surgery. The CDR3 is 14 residues long. Looked up from germline, CDR1 is LNHNV and CDR2 is YYDKDF (reference sequence). V lost 0 bases and J lost 4, with 6 bases in between. This clone was seen ten or more times. TCRdb recomputed clones from the PCR reads via MiXCR. The sample contains about 85,000 clones, 8.6% of which appear only once. The receptor was isolated from a female donor with papillary thyroid cancer or a benign thyroid nodule (not recorded which). Some clones in this sample may be carry-over from other donors' samples. The chain carries TRBV15 and TRBJ2-2; D call uncertain. Sequences were obtained from blood. In nucleotides, the CDR3 is TGTGCCACCAGCAGAGAAGCGTCCACCGGGGAGCTGTTTTTT. This sequence encodes CATSREASTGELFF.